This is a list of T cell receptor beta chains from one sample in a study of blood T cells in healthy people across ages. TCRdb re-called the 5' RACE reads with MiXCR, one entry per CDR3 protein. Here the sample spans roughly 860,000 distinct CDR3 sequences, less than 80% being singletons. The specimen sequenced was blood. The receptors here all came from a man aged 25-45 years in good health. Both conserved end residues are part of each CDR3.

j_call v_call cdr3_aa
TRBJ1-6 TRBV2 CASGRDSLNSPLHF
TRBJ2-3 TRBV4-2 CASSQVASGGADTQYF
TRBJ2-4 TRBV10-3 CAISDGGTKNIQYF
TRBJ1-2 TRBV5-6 CASSWWGIYGYTF
TRBJ2-7 TRBV15 CAASRDLAAYEQYF
. TRBV27 CASSLKGGHTPLEQYF
TRBJ2-1 TRBV5-1 CASSYGLAGHNEQFF
TRBJ2-3 TRBV24-1 CATSDPAEGYRDTQYF
TRBJ2-5 TRBV4-2 CASSQEVTEETQYF
TRBJ2-7 TRBV4-3 CASSQDRTLDEQYF
. TRBV4-2 CASSQTRDGQETQYF